These 18 T cell receptor beta chains were sequenced from one sample in a study of T cells in localized non-small cell lung cancer. Sequencing used immunoSEQ multiplex PCR; TCRdb keeps in-frame clones, though not all of them. Among fewer than 50,000 clones, around 83% were seen once, and the ten largest hold more than 7.5%. Material: PBMCs, obtained before any cancer treatment. The receptors originated from a man aged 40 to 70 with stage II lung adenocarcinoma.

The rearrangement links TRBV14 to TRBJ1-5; D uncertain. Trimming left V 5 bases short and J 6 bases short, with 8 bases between. CDR3 length: 12 amino acids. Germline V gene lookup returns CDR1 SGHDN and CDR2 FVKESK. DNA of the CDR3: TGTGCCAGCAGCTCCCCTATTCAGCCCCAGCATTTT. Its translation is CASSSPIQPQHF.

This clone was counted a single time. V and J are TRBV27 and TRBJ2-1; 9 bases are shared with TRBD1. Losses at the gene ends were 6 bases for V and 6 bases for J; bases not matched to a gene: 6. Germline V gives CDR1 MNHEY, CDR2 SMNVEV (reference sequence). The CDR3 is 14 amino acids. CDR3 sequence (DNA): TGTGCCAGCAGGACAGGGGGGAATCTCAATGAGCAGTTCTTC. Translating it yields CASRTGGNLNEQFF.

The chain uses TRBV7-9 and TRBJ2-6; TRBD1 agrees at 9 bases. This CDR3 is 17 amino acids long. With 5 bases clipped from V and 4 bases from J, the junction kept 9 bases outside the gene matches. Per germline, CDR1 SEHNR and CDR2 FQNEAQ (reference sequence). The CDR3 DNA is TGTGCCAGCAGCCGCGGGACAGGGCTAGACGGGGCCAACGTCCTGACTTTC. Amino acid sequence: CASSRGTGLDGANVLTF. Full variable domain (missing parts from reference TRBV7-9 and TRBJ2-6): DTGVSQNPRHKITKRGQNVTFRCDPISEHNRLYWYRQTLGQGPEFLTYFQNEAQLEKSRLLSDRFSAERPKGSFSTLEIQRTEQGDSAMYLCASSRGTGLDGANVLTFGAGSRLTVL.

V gene TRBV28 combines with J gene TRBJ2-7, with 7 bases aligning to TRBD2. From germline, CDR1 is MDHEN and CDR2 SYDVKM. The CDR3 consists of 16 residues. After removal of 3 bases from V and 6 bases from J, the junction contained 14 bases not matched to a gene. CDR3 sequence (DNA): TGTGCCAGCAGTTTTAATCCCGGGACTATAATCGGCGAGCAGTACTTC. It translates to CASSFNPGTIIGEQYF. The whole variable domain, remainder taken from reference TRBV28 and TRBJ2-7, is DVKVTQSSRYLVKRTGEKVFLECVQDMDHENMFWYRQDPGLGLRLIYFSYDVKMKEKGDIPEGYSVSREKKERFSLILESASTNQTSMYLCASSFNPGTIIGEQYFGPGTRLTVT.

CDR3 loop: CASSQVLLDKQETQYF. The DNA of the CDR3 is TGCGCCAGCAGCCAGGTCTTACTAGACAAACAAGAGACCCAGTACTTC. V gene TRBV4-3 combines with J gene TRBJ2-5, with a possible D match to TRBD2 (5 bases). Deletions cut 3 bases from V and 2 bases from J, with 16 bases between. The CDR3 is 16 amino acids. The germline gives CDR1 LGHNA, CDR2 YSLEER.

This chain joins TRBV27 and TRBJ1-5; D is uncertain. The CDR3 has 15 residues. Germline values: CDR1 MNHEY, CDR2 SMNVEV (reference sequence). V was cut by 0 bases and J by 4 bases, with 10 bases left in between. Here the CDR3 DNA reads TGTGCCAGCAGTTTATCGAGGGAGCCGAATCAGCCCCAGCATTTT. Translation gives CASSLSREPNQPQHF.

This chain connects TRBV4-1 to TRBJ2-7; weak D call: TRBD2 (5 bases). The V gene lost 1 base and the J gene lost 2 bases, with 9 bases spanning the gap. The CDR3 has 14 amino acids. Germline lookup yields CDR1 MGHRA and CDR2 YSYEKL. CDR3 region: CASSQGGPPYEQYF. DNA for the CDR3: TGCGCCAGCAGCCAAGGCGGGCCGCCCTACGAGCAGTACTTC.

For the CDR3, the DNA is TGTGCCAGCAGAGGTTGGGGAATAGGCAATCAGCCCCAGCATTTT. As protein: CASRGWGIGNQPQHF. This chain links TRBV6-1 with TRBJ1-5; no firm D call. Trimming pared 6 bases from V and 2 bases from J, leaving 14 bases between. Germline V lookup: CDR1 MNHNS, CDR2 SASEGT. This CDR3 has 15 residues.

The chain combines TRBV2 with TRBJ2-3; D tentatively fits TRBD1 or TRBD2 (6 bases each). From germline, CDR1 is SNHLY and CDR2 FYNNEI. The length of the CDR3 is 15 residues. V gave up 7 bases and J gave up 1 base, with 15 bases separating them. For the CDR3, the DNA is TGTGCCAGCATCGAAGGGGGGTGGGGCACAGATACGCAGTATTTT. It specifies CASIEGGWGTDTQYF.

V is TRBV7-6 and J is TRBJ1-1; D remains ambiguous. The CDR3 contains 14 residues. Trimming removed 5 bases at V and 1 base at J, with 11 bases between. Germline lookup yields CDR1 SGHVS and CDR2 FNYEAQ. The CDR3 region has the DNA TGTGCCAGCAGCCAGCTAAGCGGGAACACTGAAGCTTTCTTT. Its translation: CASSQLSGNTEAFF.

The sample holds one count of this clone. The rearrangement joins TRBV5-1 to TRBJ2-1; D gene unclear. Trimming removed 0 bases from V and 0 bases from J, with 13 bases in between. In germline, CDR1 is SGHRS, CDR2 YFSETQ. The CDR3 contains 17 residues. CDR3 in amino acids: CASSLAPAASSYNEQFF. CDR3 sequence (DNA): TGCGCCAGCAGCTTGGCTCCGGCTGCCAGCTCCTACAATGAGCAGTTCTTC. The full variable domain, with the rest looked up from reference TRBV5-1 and TRBJ2-1, is KAGVTQTPRYLIKTRGQQVTLSCSPISGHRSVSWYQQTPGQGLQFLFEYFSETQRNKGNFPGRFSGRQFSNSRSEMNVSTLELGDSALYLCASSLAPAASSYNEQFFGPGTRLTVL.

In regard to this clone: Relative to the germline gene, one junction end is altered; a read error may explain this. The chain carries TRBV5-1 and TRBJ2-2; D is ambiguous. This CDR3 has 15 amino acids. In germline, CDR1 is SGHRS, CDR2 YFSETQ. The CDR3 DNA reads as TGCGCCAGCAGCCCGACGGCGACCACCACCTGGGAGCTGTTTTTT. It is translated as CASSPTATTTWELFF.

The V gene is TRBV2, the J gene TRBJ2-3, with TRBD1 matching 7 bases. Germline V gene sequence: CDR1 SNHLY, CDR2 FYNNEI. This CDR3 contains 15 residues. V trimming: 7 bases; J trimming: 3 bases; junction bases outside the gene matches: 10. The CDR3, as DNA: TGTGCCAGCACCTCCGAAGGCAGGGGGACAGATACGCAGTATTTT. It specifies CASTSEGRGTDTQYF.

This sequence joins TRBV7-9 and TRBJ1-1; TRBD1 is a possible D gene (5 bases). The CDR3 loop spans 13 amino acids. Trimming cost V 2 bases and J 1 base, with 5 bases left between them. Germline loops: CDR1 SEHNR, CDR2 FQNEAQ (reference sequence). The chain's CDR3 is CASSLQGNTEAFF. In nucleotides, the CDR3 is TGTGCCAGCAGCTTACAGGGGAACACTGAAGCTTTCTTT.

The chain joins TRBV7-2 to TRBJ1-2, with a possible D match to TRBD1 (6 bases). CDR3 length: 12 residues. Trimming took off 5 bases at V and 7 bases at J, with 11 bases between the two ends. Looked up from germline, CDR1 is SGHTA and CDR2 is FQGNSA. CDR3 residues: CASSPTGPGYTF. The CDR3 region has the DNA TGTGCCAGCAGCCCGACAGGCCCTGGCTACACCTTC. Full variable domain (rest looked up from reference TRBV7-2 and TRBJ1-2): GAGVSQSPSNKVTEKGKDVELRCDPISGHTALYWYRQSLGQGLEFLIYFQGNSAPDKSGLPSDRFSAERTGGSVSTLTIQRTQQEDSAVYLCASSPTGPGYTFGSGTRLTVV.

CDR3 amino acids: CAWSRTGKPPYEQYF. CDR3 sequence (DNA): TGTGCCTGGAGCCGGACAGGGAAGCCCCCCTACGAGCAGTACTTC. The chain has TRBV30 and TRBJ2-7, with TRBD1 identical over 8 bases. The CDR3 runs to 15 residues. V lost 3 bases, J lost 2 bases, and 9 bases stayed unmatched. Germline-derived CDR1 and CDR2 are GTSNPN and SVGIG (reference sequence).

This clone was seen a single time. The genes are TRBV7-9 and TRBJ1-4; 10 positions agree with TRBD1. V gave up 6 bases and J gave up 2 bases; unmatched junction bases: 9. This CDR3 spans 17 amino acids. Germline values: CDR1 SEHNR, CDR2 FQNEAQ (reference sequence). The CDR3: CASSSTTGGWTNEKLFF. The CDR3 DNA reads TGTGCCAGCAGTTCTACGACAGGGGGCTGGACTAATGAAAAACTGTTTTTT.

The chain has TRBV7-2 and TRBJ2-7; no clear D gene. V lost 1 base to trimming and J lost 2 bases, with 9 bases between them. In germline, CDR1 is SGHTA, CDR2 FQGNSA. CDR3 size: 14 residues. The CDR3 coding sequence is TGTGCCAGCAGCTTAGGGTGGAGCACCTACGAGCAGTACTTC. Amino acid sequence: CASSLGWSTYEQYF.